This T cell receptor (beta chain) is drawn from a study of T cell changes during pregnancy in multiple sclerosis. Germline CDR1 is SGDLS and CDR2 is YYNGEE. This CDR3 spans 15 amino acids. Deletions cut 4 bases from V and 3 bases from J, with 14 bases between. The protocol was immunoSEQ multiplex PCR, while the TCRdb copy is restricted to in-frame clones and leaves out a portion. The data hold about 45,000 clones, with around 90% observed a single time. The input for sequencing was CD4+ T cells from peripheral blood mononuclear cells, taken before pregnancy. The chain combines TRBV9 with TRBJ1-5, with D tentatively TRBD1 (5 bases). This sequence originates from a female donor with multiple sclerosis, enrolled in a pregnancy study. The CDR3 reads CASSPRGGVNQPQHF. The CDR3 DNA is TGTGCCAGCAGCCCCCGGGGGGGTGTCAATCAGCCCCAGCATTTT.